Only one count was recorded for the clone carrying this T cell receptor beta chain. The target antigen is unknown. These data are taken from a study of chemoradiotherapy in HPV16-positive cancers. The wider study: Functional T-cell assays on two HPV16-positive patients' cells defined candidate HPV-specific clones and common TCR motifs. Whole-study findings and limits: In HPV16-positive patients, HPV-responsive T-cell expansion tracked better recurrence-free survival. Non-HPV-specific T cells did not expand in tumors during treatment, whereas candidate HPV-specific clones and E7-related motifs did.

With 0 bases removed from V and 0 bases from J, the gap between germline ends came to 9 bases. CDR3 length: 16 residues. Germline CDR1 and CDR2: MGHRA and YSYEKL. Samples were taken several times over chemoradiotherapy. Some clones are missing from TCRdb's copy, which holds only in-frame ones; the method was immunoSEQ multiplex PCR. This sample has about 32,000 clones, with about 89% found just once. The sequencing used blood, collected from a patient who underwent chemoradiotherapy. This TCR was sampled from a human donor with HPV-associated anogenital cancer. V and J are TRBV4-1 and TRBJ1-5; D is perhaps TRBD1 (5 bases). The CDR3 here is CASSQEDKYSNQPQHF. In nucleotides, the CDR3 is TGCGCCAGCAGCCAAGAGGACAAATATAGCAATCAGCCCCAGCATTTT.